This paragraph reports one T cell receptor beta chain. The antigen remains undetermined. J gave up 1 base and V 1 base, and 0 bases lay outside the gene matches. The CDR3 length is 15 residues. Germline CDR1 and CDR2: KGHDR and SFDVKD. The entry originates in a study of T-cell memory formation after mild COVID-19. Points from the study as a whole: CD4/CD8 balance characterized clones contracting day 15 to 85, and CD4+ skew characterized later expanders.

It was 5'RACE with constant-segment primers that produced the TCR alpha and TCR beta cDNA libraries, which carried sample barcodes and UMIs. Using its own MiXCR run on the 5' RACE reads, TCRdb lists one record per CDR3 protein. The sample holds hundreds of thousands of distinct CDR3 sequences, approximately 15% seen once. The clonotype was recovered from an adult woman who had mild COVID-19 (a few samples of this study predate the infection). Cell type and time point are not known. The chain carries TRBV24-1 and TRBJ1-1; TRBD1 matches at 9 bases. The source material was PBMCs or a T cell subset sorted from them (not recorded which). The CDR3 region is CATSDLQGANTEAFF. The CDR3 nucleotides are TGTGCCACCAGTGATTTACAGGGGGCGAACACTGAAGCTTTCTTT.